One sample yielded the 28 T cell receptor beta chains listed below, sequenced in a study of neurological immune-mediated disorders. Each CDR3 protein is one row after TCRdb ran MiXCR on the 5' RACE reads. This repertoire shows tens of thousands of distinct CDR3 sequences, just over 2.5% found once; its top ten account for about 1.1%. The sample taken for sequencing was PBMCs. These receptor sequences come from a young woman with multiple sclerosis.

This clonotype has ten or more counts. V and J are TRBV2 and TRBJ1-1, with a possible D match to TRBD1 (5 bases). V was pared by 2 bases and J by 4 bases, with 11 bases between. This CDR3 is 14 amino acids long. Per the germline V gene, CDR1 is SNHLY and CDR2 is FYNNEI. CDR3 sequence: CASSEWGVITEAFF. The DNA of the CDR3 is TGTGCCAGCAGTGAATGGGGGGTGATCACTGAAGCTTTCTTT.

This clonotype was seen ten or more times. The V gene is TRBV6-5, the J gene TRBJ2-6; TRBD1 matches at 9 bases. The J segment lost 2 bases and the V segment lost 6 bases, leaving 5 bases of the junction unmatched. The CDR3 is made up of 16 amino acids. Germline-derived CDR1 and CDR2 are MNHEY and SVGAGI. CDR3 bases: TGTGCCAGCAGGACAGGGGGAACTGCTGGGGCCAACGTCCTGACTTTC. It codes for CASRTGGTAGANVLTF.

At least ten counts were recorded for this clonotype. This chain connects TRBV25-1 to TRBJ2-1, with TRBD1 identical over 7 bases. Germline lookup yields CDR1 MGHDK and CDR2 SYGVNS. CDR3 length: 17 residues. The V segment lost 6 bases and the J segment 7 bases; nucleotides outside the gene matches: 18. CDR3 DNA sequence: TGTGCCAGCAGCGATCGAGGAGAGGGACAGAAACAAAATGAGCAGTTCTTC. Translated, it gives CASSDRGEGQKQNEQFF.

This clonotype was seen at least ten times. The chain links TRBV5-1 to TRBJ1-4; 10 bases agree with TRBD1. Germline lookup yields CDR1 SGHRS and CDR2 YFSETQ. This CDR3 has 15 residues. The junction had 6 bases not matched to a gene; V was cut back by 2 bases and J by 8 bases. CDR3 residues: CASSFGGQGVEKLFF. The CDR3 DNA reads TGCGCCAGCAGCTTCGGTGGACAGGGGGTCGAAAAACTGTTTTTT.

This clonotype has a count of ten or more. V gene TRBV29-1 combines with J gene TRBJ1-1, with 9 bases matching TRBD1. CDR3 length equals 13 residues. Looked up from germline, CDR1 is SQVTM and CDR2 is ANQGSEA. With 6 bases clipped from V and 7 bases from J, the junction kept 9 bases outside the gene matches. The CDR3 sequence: CSVLTGGGGEAFF. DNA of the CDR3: TGCAGCGTCCTTACAGGGGGCGGGGGTGAAGCTTTCTTT.

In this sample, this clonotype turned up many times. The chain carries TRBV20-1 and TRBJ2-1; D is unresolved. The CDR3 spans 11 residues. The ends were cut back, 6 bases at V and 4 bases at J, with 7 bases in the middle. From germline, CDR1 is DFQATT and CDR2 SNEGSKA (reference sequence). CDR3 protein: CSARTYNEQFF. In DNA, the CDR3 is TGCAGTGCCCGAACTTACAATGAGCAGTTCTTC.

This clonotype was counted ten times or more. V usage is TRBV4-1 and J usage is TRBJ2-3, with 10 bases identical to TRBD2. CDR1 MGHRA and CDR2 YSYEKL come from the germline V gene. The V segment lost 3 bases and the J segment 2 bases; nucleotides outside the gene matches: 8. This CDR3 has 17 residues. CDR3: CASSQVGLADSTDTQYF. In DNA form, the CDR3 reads TGCGCCAGCAGCCAGGTCGGACTAGCGGATTCCACAGATACGCAGTATTTT.

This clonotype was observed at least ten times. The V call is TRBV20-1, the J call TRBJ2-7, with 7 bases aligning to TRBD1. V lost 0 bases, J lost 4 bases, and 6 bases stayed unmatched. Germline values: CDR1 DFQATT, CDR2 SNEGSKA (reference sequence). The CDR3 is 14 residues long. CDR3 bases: TGCAGTGCTAGAGATCAGGGGGTTGGATACGAGCAGTACTTC. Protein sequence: CSARDQGVGYEQYF.

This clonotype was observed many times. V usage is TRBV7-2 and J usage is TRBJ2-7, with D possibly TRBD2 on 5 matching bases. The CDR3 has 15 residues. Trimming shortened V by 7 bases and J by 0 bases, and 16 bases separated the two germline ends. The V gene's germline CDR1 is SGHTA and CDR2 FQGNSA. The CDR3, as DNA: TGTGCCAGCACCGGTAATCCGGGGAGCTCCTACGAGCAGTACTTC. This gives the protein CASTGNPGSSYEQYF.

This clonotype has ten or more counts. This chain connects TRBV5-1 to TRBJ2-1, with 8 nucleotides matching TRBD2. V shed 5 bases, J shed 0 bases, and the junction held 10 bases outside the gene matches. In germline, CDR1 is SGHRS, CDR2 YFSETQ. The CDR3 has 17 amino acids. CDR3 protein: CASSHRTSRSSYNEQFF. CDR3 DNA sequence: TGCGCCAGCAGTCACCGGACTAGCAGGAGCTCCTACAATGAGCAGTTCTTC. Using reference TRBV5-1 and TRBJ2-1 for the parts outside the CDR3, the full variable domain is KAGVTQTPRYLIKTRGQQVTLSCSPISGHRSVSWYQQTPGQGLQFLFEYFSETQRNKGNFPGRFSGRQFSNSRSEMNVSTLELGDSALYLCASSHRTSRSSYNEQFFGPGTRLTVL.

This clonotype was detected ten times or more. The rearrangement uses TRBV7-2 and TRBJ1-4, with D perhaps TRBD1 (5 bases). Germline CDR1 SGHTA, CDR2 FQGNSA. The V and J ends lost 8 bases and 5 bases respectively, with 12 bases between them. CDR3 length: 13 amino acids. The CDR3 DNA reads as TGTGCCAGCGGGACCGGGAGGAATGAAAAACTGTTTTTT. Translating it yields CASGTGRNEKLFF. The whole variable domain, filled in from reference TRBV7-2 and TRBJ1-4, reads GAGVSQSPSNKVTEKGKDVELRCDPISGHTALYWYRQSLGQGLEFLIYFQGNSAPDKSGLPSDRFSAERTGGSVSTLTIQRTQQEDSAVYLCASGTGRNEKLFFGSGTQLSVL.

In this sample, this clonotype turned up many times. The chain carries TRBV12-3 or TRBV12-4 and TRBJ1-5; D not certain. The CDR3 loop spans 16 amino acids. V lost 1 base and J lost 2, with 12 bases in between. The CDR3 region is CASSLGGRIGNQPQHF. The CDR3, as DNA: TGTGCCAGCAGTTTAGGCGGCAGAATAGGCAATCAGCCCCAGCATTTT.

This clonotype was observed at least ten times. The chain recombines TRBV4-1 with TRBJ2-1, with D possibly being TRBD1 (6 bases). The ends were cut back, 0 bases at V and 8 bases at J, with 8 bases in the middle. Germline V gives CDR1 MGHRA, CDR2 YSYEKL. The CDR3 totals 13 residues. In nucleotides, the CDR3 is TGCGCCAGCAGCCAAGAGGGGGCGGATGAGCAGTTCTTC. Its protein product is CASSQEGADEQFF.

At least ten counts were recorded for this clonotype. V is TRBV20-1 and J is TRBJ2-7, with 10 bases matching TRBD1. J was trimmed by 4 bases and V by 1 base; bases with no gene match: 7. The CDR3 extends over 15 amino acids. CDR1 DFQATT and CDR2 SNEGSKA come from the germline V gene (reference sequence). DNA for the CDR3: TGCAGTGCTAGAGCTGGGACAGGGGACTATTACGAGCAGTACTTC. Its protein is CSARAGTGDYYEQYF.

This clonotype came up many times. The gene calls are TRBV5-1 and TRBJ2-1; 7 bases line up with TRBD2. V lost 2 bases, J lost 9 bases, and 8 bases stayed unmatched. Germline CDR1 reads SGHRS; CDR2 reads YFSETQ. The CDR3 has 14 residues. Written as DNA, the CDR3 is TGCGCCAGCAGCTTTACGGCGGGAGTAGGTGAGCAGTTCTTC. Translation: CASSFTAGVGEQFF.

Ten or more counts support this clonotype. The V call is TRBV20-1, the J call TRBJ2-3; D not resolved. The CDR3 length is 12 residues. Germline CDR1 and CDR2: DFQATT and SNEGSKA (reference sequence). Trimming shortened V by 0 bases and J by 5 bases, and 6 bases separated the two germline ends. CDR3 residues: CSARDWGDTQYF. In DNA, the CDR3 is TGCAGTGCTAGAGATTGGGGAGATACGCAGTATTTT.

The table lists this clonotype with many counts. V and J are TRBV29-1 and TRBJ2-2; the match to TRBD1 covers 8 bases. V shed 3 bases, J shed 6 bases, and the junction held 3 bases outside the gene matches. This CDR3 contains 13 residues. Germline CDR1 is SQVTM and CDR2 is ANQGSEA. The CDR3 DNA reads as TGCAGCGTTGACGGACAGGGTGCCGGGGAGCTGTTTTTT. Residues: CSVDGQGAGELFF.

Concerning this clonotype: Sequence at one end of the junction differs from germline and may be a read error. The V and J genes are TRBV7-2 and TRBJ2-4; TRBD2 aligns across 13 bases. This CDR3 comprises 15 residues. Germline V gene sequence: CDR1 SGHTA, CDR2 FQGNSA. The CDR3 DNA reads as TGTGCCAACAGCAAAGGACTAGCGGGAGCGAACATTCAGTACTTC. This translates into CANSKGLAGANIQYF.

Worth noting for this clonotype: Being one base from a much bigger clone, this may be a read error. The DNA of the CDR3 is TGTGCCAGCAGTTACGCACCGGGGACTGCAGCTTTCTTT. This gives the protein CASSYAPGTAAFF. This rearrangement joins TRBV6-6 to TRBJ1-1; TRBD1 might be the D (5 bases). The CDR3 has 13 residues. Germline loops: CDR1 MNHNY, CDR2 SVGAGI (reference sequence).

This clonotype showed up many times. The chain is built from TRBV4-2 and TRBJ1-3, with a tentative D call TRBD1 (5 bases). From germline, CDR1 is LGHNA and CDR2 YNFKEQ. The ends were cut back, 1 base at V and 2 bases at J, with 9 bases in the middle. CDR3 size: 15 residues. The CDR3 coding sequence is TGTGCCAGCAGCCAAGCCCCCAGGGCTGGAAACACCATATATTTT. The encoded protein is CASSQAPRAGNTIYF.

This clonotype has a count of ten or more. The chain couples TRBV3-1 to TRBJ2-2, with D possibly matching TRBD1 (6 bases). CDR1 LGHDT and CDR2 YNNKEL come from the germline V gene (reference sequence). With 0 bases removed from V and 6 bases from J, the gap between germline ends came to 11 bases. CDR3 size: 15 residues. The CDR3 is CASSQEDRTAGELFF. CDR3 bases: TGTGCCAGCAGCCAAGAAGACAGGACGGCCGGGGAGCTGTTTTTT.

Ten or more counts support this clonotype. The CDR3 nucleotides read TGTGCCACCAGCAGTCTCCAATCTTTCGGGGGCACAGATACGCAGTATTTT. Its translation is CATSSLQSFGGTDTQYF. The rearrangement joins TRBV15 to TRBJ2-3; perhaps TRBD2 as D (5 bases). This CDR3 has 17 residues. The germline V and J ends were trimmed by 3 bases and 1 base, with 17 bases remaining between them. CDR1 and CDR2 (germline): LNHNV, YYDKDF (reference sequence).

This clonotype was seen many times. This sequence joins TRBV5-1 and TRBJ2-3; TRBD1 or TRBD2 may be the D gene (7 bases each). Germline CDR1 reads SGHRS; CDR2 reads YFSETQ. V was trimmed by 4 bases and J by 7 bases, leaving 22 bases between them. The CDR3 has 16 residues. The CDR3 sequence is CASSLNPGGALNTQYF. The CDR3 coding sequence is TGCGCCAGCAGCCTGAACCCAGGGGGGGCGTTGAATACGCAGTATTTT.

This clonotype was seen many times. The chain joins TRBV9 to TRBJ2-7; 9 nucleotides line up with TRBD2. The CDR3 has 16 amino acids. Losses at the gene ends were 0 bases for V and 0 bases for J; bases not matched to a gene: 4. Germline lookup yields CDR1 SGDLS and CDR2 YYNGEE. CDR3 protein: CASSVGVSGSSYEQYF. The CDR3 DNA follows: TGTGCCAGCAGCGTAGGGGTTAGCGGGAGCTCCTACGAGCAGTACTTC. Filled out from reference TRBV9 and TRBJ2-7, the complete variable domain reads DSGVTQTPKHLITATGQRVTLRCSPRSGDLSVYWYQQSLDQGLQFLIQYYNGEERAKGNILERFSAQQFPDLHSELNLSSLELGDSALYFCASSVGVSGSSYEQYFGPGTRLTVT.

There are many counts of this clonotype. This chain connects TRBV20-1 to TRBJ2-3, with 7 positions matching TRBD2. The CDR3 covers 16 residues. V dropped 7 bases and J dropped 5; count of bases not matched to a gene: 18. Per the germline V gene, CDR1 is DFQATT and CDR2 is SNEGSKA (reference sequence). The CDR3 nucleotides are TGCAGTGTCGCAGAGAGGGCGGGAGAGCCCGGAGATACGCAGTATTTT. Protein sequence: CSVAERAGEPGDTQYF.

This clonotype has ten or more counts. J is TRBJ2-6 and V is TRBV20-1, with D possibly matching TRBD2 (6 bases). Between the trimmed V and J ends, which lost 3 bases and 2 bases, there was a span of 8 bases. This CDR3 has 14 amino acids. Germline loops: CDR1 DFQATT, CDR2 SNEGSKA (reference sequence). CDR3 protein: CSASWGAGANVLTF. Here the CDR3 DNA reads TGCAGTGCTAGTTGGGGGGCTGGGGCCAACGTCCTGACTTTC.

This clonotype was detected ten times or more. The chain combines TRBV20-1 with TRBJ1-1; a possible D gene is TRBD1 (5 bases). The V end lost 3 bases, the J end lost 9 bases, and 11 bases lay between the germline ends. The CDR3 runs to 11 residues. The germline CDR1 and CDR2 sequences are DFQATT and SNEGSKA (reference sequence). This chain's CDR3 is CSASEGRKAFF. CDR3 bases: TGCAGTGCTAGCGAGGGGCGGAAAGCTTTCTTT.

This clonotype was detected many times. DNA of the CDR3: TGTGCCACCAGCAGAGTTCGCCTACCCGGAGAGACCCAGTACTTC. Translation: CATSRVRLPGETQYF. The rearrangement links TRBV15 to TRBJ2-5; no clear D gene. There are 15 residues in the CDR3. Germline V CDR1 and CDR2: LNHNV, YYDKDF (reference sequence). Trimming removed 1 base from V and 4 bases from J, with 13 bases in between. Together with reference TRBV15 and TRBJ2-5, the CDR3 gives the full variable domain: DAMVIQNPRYQVTQFGKPVTLSCSQTLNHNVMYWYQQKSSQAPKLLFHYYDKDFNNEADTPDNFQSRRPNTSFCFLDIRSPGLGDTAMYLCATSRVRLPGETQYFGPGTRLLVL.